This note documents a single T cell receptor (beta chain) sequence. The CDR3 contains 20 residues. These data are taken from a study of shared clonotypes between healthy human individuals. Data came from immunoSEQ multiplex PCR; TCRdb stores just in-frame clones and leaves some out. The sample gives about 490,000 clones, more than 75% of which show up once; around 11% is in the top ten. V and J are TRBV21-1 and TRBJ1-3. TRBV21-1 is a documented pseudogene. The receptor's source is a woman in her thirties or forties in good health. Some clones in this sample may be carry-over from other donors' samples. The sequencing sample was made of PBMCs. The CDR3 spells CASSKVVWQGLTHSGNTIYF. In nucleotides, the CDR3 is TGTGCCAGCAGCAAAGTGGTCTGGCAGGGACTTACTCACTCTGGAAACACCATATATTTT.